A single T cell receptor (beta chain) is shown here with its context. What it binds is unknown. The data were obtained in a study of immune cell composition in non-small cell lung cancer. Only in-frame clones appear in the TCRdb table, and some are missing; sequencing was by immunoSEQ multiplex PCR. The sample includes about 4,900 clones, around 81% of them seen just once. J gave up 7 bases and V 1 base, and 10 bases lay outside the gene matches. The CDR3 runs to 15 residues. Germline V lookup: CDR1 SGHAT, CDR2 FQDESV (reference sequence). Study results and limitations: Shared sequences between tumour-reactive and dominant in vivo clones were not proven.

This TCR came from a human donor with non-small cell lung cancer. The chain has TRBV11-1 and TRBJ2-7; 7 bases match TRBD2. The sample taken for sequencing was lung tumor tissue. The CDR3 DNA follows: TGTGCCAGCAGCTTAGACCCCCGGCTAGCGGTAGAGCAGTACTTC. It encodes CASSLDPRLAVEQYF.